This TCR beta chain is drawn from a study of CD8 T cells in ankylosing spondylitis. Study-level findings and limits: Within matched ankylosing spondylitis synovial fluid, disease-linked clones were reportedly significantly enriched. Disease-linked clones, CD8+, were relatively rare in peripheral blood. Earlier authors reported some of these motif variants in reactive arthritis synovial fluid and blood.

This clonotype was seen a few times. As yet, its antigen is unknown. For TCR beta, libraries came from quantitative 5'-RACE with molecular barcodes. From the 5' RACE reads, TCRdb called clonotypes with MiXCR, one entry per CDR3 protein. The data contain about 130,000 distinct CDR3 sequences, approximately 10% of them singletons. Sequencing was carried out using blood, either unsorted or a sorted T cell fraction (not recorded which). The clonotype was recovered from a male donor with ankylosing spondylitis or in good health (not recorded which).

CDR3 sequence: CASSYYHSGANVLTF. CDR3 sequence (DNA): TGTGCCAGCAGTTACTACCACTCTGGGGCCAACGTCCTGACTTTC. This chain joins TRBV6-5 and TRBJ2-6; D not resolved. Germline values: CDR1 MNHEY, CDR2 SVGAGI. The CDR3 totals 15 residues. Trimming shortened V by 1 base and J by 0 bases, and 4 bases separated the two germline ends.